Shown below are 21 T cell receptor beta chains from a single sample sequenced in a study of pediatric ulcerative colitis (dated by TCRdb to the late 2010s). Libraries were prepared through the immunoSEQ multiplex PCR assay. TCRdb carries this immuneACCESS record with in-frame sequences only. Its versions omit some clonotypes, under half of them owing to an unresolved V gene in the studies checked, with the rest unexplained. This sample gives about 64,000 clones in total; approximately 87% of them show up just once. The ten largest clonotypes hold roughly 3% of the sample. The material sequenced was blood. Receptor source: a boy aged 5-17 years with severe ulcerative colitis.

The chain uses TRBV23-1 and TRBJ2-1; the match to TRBD2 covers 15 bases. TRBV23-1 is sorted into the ORF group, with uncertain function. V was clipped by 2 bases and J by 4 bases; unmatched bases: 12. The CDR3 has 20 amino acids. This CDR3 is CASSQPSGTSGRPLYNEQFF. CDR3 nucleotides: TGCGCCAGCAGTCAACCCTCCGGGACTAGCGGGAGGCCCCTATACAATGAGCAGTTCTTC.

This clone has just one count. The chain joins TRBV5-4 to TRBJ2-3; D is uncertain. V gave up 4 bases and J gave up 1 base, with 10 bases separating them. CDR1 is SGHNT, CDR2 YYREEE, per germline (reference sequence). The CDR3 sequence is 14 residues long. CDR3 sequence (DNA): TGTGCCAGCAGCCCTGCAGAGGGCACAGATACGCAGTATTTT. Encoded protein: CASSPAEGTDTQYF. Filled out from reference TRBV5-4 and TRBJ2-3, the complete variable domain reads ETGVTQSPTHLIKTRGQQVTLRCSSQSGHNTVSWYQQALGQGPQFIFQYYREEENGRGNFPPRFSGLQFPNYSSELNVNALELDDSALYLCASSPAEGTDTQYFGPGTRLTVL.

Comments on this clone: This same CDR3 is encoded by further DNA sequences in the sample. The rearrangement links TRBV18 to TRBJ1-3, with D perhaps matching TRBD1 (6 bases). V gave up 3 bases and J gave up 4 bases, with 10 bases separating them. This CDR3 is 14 amino acids long. CDR1 is KGHSH, CDR2 LQKENI, per germline. The CDR3 spells CASSPQGSGNTIYF. The CDR3 DNA follows: TGTGCCAGCTCACCTCAGGGGTCCGGAAACACCATATATTTT.

The V and J genes are TRBV5-6 and TRBJ1-2; tentative D call: TRBD1 (5 bases). The germline V gene has CDR1 SGHDT and CDR2 YYEEEE. The V and J ends lost 0 bases and 4 bases respectively, with 16 bases between them. The CDR3 is 16 residues long. CDR3 bases: TGTGCCAGCAGCTTGGGTGGCAGGGTACCCCTCTATGGCTACACCTTC. This sequence encodes CASSLGGRVPLYGYTF.

The rearrangement links TRBV5-4 to TRBJ2-1; 9 bases map to TRBD2. There are 15 residues in the CDR3. Germline V gene data show CDR1 as SGHNT and CDR2 as YYREEE (reference sequence). The V gene end was trimmed by 4 bases and the J gene end by 4 bases; junction bases not matched to a gene: 6. CDR3 DNA sequence: TGTGCCAGCAGCGTCCTAGCGGGGAATTACAATGAGCAGTTCTTC. Translating it yields CASSVLAGNYNEQFF.

V and J are TRBV7-2 and TRBJ2-1; 7 nucleotides agree with TRBD2. The CDR3 totals 15 residues. Germline loops: CDR1 SGHTA, CDR2 FQGNSA. V gave up 0 bases and J gave up 4 bases; unmatched junction bases: 3. CDR3 DNA sequence: TGTGCCAGCAGCTTAGCGGGAGGGGCTTACAATGAGCAGTTCTTC. It encodes CASSLAGGAYNEQFF.

The chain joins TRBV7-2 to TRBJ2-5; TRBD1 aligns across 8 bases. The CDR3 has 14 residues. The germline V gene encodes CDR1 SGHTA and CDR2 FQGNSA. V lost 4 bases to trimming and J lost 0 bases; unmatched junction nucleotides: 1. The CDR3: CASSSTGDQETQYF. CDR3 sequence (DNA): TGTGCCAGCAGCTCGACAGGGGACCAAGAGACCCAGTACTTC.

The J gene is TRBJ1-5, the V gene TRBV2, with D perhaps matching TRBD1 (6 bases). The CDR3 runs 16 residues. In germline, CDR1 is SNHLY, CDR2 FYNNEI. V was shortened by 2 bases and J by 0 bases, with 11 bases between the two germline ends. The CDR3 DNA is TGTGCCAGCAGTGAAAACGGACAGTATAGCAATCAGCCCCAGCATTTT. It encodes CASSENGQYSNQPQHF. Using reference TRBV2 and TRBJ1-5 for the parts outside the CDR3, the full variable domain is EPEVTQTPSHQVTQMGQEVILRCVPISNHLYFYWYRQILGQKVEFLVSFYNNEISEKSEIFDDQFSVERPDGSNFTLKIRSTKLEDSAMYFCASSENGQYSNQPQHFGDGTRLSIL.

CDR3 sequence reads: CASSPGLAEPTTGYNEQFF. The CDR3 nucleotides are TGTGCCAGCTCACCGGGACTAGCGGAACCCACGACGGGCTACAATGAGCAGTTCTTC. J is TRBJ2-1 and V is TRBV18; 11 bases line up with TRBD2. Germline V CDR1 and CDR2: KGHSH, LQKENI. V shed 3 bases, J shed 3 bases, and the junction held 13 bases outside the gene matches. This CDR3 has 19 residues.

This chain joins TRBV5-4 and TRBJ2-1, with TRBD1 matching over 9 bases. The germline CDR1 and CDR2 sequences are SGHNT and YYREEE (reference sequence). The CDR3 is 15 amino acids. The trim removed 4 bases at V and 9 bases at J, leaving 11 bases unmatched. The DNA for the CDR3 is TGTGCCAGCAGCACCCGGGACAGGGTATTAATTGAGCAGTTCTTC. Its protein is CASSTRDRVLIEQFF.

The J gene is TRBJ2-2, the V gene TRBV5-1; tentatively, D is TRBD1 (5 bases). CDR1 is SGHRS, CDR2 YFSETQ, per germline. This CDR3 is built from 15 residues. V was pared by 1 base and J by 2 bases, with 9 bases between. CDR3 in amino acids: CASSLYTGNTGELFF. The CDR3 region has the DNA TGCGCCAGCAGCTTGTACACAGGCAACACCGGGGAGCTGTTTTTT.

Of note for this clone: The germline gene is not matched at one end of the junction; a read error may be the cause. The V call is TRBV29-1, the J call TRBJ1-1, with D possibly being TRBD1 (6 bases). CDR1 and CDR2 (germline): SQVTM, ANQGSEA. This CDR3 is built from 14 residues. The CDR3 is CSAEQGLMNTEAFF. The CDR3 bases are TGCAGCGCTGAACAGGGCCTTATGAACACTGAAGCTTTCTTT.

V is TRBV6-4 and J is TRBJ2-2, with a possible D match to TRBD1 (5 bases). This CDR3 region has 16 residues. CDR1 and CDR2 from the germline V gene are MRHNA and SNTAGT. The V gene lost 6 bases and the J gene lost 6 bases, with 20 bases spanning the gap. CDR3 nucleotides: TGTGCCAGCAGCGCGTCAGGGTCGCAGGTGGCCGGGGAGCTGTTTTTT. It is translated as CASSASGSQVAGELFF.

This clone was counted a single time. This chain uses TRBV5-1 with TRBJ2-5; TRBD2 is a possible D gene (5 bases). In germline, CDR1 is SGHRS, CDR2 YFSETQ. Trimming took 1 base from V and 3 from J, leaving 19 bases between them. The CDR3 consists of 17 residues. The DNA of the CDR3 is TGCGCCAGCAGCTTGAACCCCGAGCGACTGGGAGAAGAGACCCAGTACTTC. Translation gives CASSLNPERLGEETQYF.

The gene calls are TRBV9 and TRBJ2-1; 8 nucleotides match TRBD2. V was clipped by 4 bases and J by 6 bases; unmatched bases: 9. The CDR3 extends over 15 amino acids. Per germline, CDR1 SGDLS and CDR2 YYNGEE. CDR3 loop: CASSPTSAGGNEQFF. In DNA, the CDR3 is TGTGCCAGCAGCCCTACTAGCGCGGGGGGCAATGAGCAGTTCTTC.

This clone was observed once. The V gene is TRBV29-1, the J gene TRBJ2-3; D possibly corresponds to TRBD1 (6 bases). The CDR3 is 14 amino acids. Trimming stripped 3 bases from V and 2 bases from J, with 12 bases between. Germline V gene data show CDR1 as SQVTM and CDR2 as ANQGSEA. The DNA of the CDR3 is TGCAGCGTTGACCCGGGACAATCCACAGATACGCAGTATTTT. Protein product: CSVDPGQSTDTQYF.

The rearrangement uses TRBV7-2 and TRBJ2-1; 9 positions agree with TRBD2. CDR1 and CDR2 from the germline V gene are SGHTA and FQGNSA. V shed 5 bases and J 3 bases; nucleotides not matched to a gene: 11. The CDR3 sequence is 17 residues long. CDR3 in amino acids: CASSQASGTSSYNEQFF. As DNA, the CDR3 is TGTGCCAGCAGCCAAGCGTCCGGGACTAGCAGCTACAATGAGCAGTTCTTC.

The chain combines TRBV29-1 with TRBJ2-3; no clear D. Trimming shortened V by 2 bases and J by 4 bases, and 13 bases separated the two germline ends. Germline loops: CDR1 SQVTM, CDR2 ANQGSEA. The CDR3 spans 14 residues. In DNA form, the CDR3 reads TGCAGCGTTGAAACAGATGGTTATGCAGATACGCAGTATTTT. It specifies CSVETDGYADTQYF.

The rearrangement uses TRBV19 and TRBJ1-1, with D possibly matching TRBD1 (5 bases). CDR3 length: 13 residues. V was pared by 6 bases and J by 3 bases, with 11 bases between. The germline gives CDR1 LNHDA, CDR2 SQIVND (reference sequence). The CDR3 nucleotides are TGTGCCAGTAGCACCGGGACCTACACTGAAGCTTTCTTT. Protein sequence: CASSTGTYTEAFF.

This rearrangement joins TRBV4-1 to TRBJ1-5, with 10 bases that match TRBD1. The CDR3 contains 17 residues. V trimming: 0 bases; J trimming: 7 bases; junction bases outside the gene matches: 9. The germline V gene encodes CDR1 MGHRA and CDR2 YSYEKL. CDR3 protein: CASSQETGTGVSQPQHF. DNA of the CDR3: TGCGCCAGCAGCCAAGAAACCGGGACAGGGGTAAGCCAGCCCCAGCATTTT.

The rearrangement joins TRBV6-6 to TRBJ2-1; D may be TRBD1 (6 bases). V gave up 7 bases and J gave up 6 bases, with 22 bases separating them. The CDR3 spans 16 residues. Germline CDR1 and CDR2: MNHNY and SVGAGI (reference sequence). The CDR3 sequence is CASKPTHGLQGNEQFF. The CDR3 region has the DNA TGTGCCAGCAAACCGACTCATGGGCTACAGGGCAATGAGCAGTTCTTC.